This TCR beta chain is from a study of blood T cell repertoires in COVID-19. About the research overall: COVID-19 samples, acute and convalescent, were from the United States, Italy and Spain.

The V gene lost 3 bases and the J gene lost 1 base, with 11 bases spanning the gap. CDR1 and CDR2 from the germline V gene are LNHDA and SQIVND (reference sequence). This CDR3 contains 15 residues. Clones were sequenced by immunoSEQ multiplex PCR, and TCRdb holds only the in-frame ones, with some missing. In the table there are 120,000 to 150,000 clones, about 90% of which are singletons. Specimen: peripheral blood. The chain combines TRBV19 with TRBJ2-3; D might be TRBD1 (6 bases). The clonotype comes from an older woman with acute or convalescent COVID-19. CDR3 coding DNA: TGTGCCAGTAGTATTAATCGACAGGGCACAGATACGCAGTATTTT. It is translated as CASSINRQGTDTQYF.